Below, one T cell receptor beta chain is given with its context. Clones were read by immunoSEQ multiplex PCR, and TCRdb kept only the in-frame ones, dropping some. In the table there are some 93,000 clones, around 94% of which are singletons. The data are from a study of T cell changes during pregnancy in multiple sclerosis. This sequence originates from a female donor with multiple sclerosis, enrolled in a pregnancy study. The specimen was peripheral blood, collected after pregnancy.

CDR3 nucleotide sequence: TGTGCCAGCAGCCAAGTGAAGGCTAGCGGGGGCTTGAGCTCCTACAATGAGCAGTTCTTC. Protein: CASSQVKASGGLSSYNEQFF. The chain has TRBV4-2 and TRBJ2-1, with TRBD2 matching 10 bases. The length of the CDR3 is 20 residues. From germline, CDR1 is LGHNA and CDR2 YNFKEQ. Unmatched junction bases numbered 12, after V lost 1 base and J lost 0 bases.